These 25 T cell receptor beta chains originate from one sample sequenced in a study of shared clonotypes between healthy human individuals. Data came from immunoSEQ multiplex PCR; TCRdb stores just in-frame clones and leaves some out. The top ten clones hold 1.5% to 2% of a sample with about 2.1 million clones, 80% to 95% of them seen once. Terminally differentiated effector memory CD45RA+ cells were excluded from the naive CD8 cells, which were CD45RO-negative and positively selected for CCR7. The sample taken for sequencing was naive CD8+ T cells from PBMCs. The source of these receptors is a man younger than 35 in good health. Some clones in this sample may be carry-over from other donors' samples.

This clone has only one observation. The chain employs TRBV10-3 and TRBJ1-1; 8 bases map to TRBD1. This CDR3 comprises 15 residues. CDR1 and CDR2 from the germline V gene are ENHRY and SYGVKD. V lost 1 base to trimming and J lost 3 bases; unmatched junction nucleotides: 4. CDR3 DNA sequence: TGTGCCATCAGTGAGTTTAACAGGGGGTACACTGAAGCTTTCTTT. Translation gives CAISEFNRGYTEAFF.

The chain carries TRBV6-1 and TRBJ2-7; D is unresolved. Between the trimmed V and J ends, which lost 1 base and 4 bases, there was a span of 8 bases. Germline CDR1 reads MNHNS; CDR2 reads SASEGT. This CDR3 is built from 13 residues. CDR3 protein: CASSEGMRYEQYF. The CDR3 DNA is TGTGCCAGCAGTGAAGGGATGAGATACGAGCAGTACTTC.

The J gene is TRBJ2-3, the V gene TRBV2; D unresolved. Germline V CDR1 and CDR2: SNHLY, FYNNEI. The CDR3 is made up of 15 amino acids. V lost 2 bases, J lost 5 bases, and 14 bases lay in between. Here the CDR3 reads CASSESLSSGDTQYF. DNA for the CDR3: TGTGCCAGCAGTGAAAGTCTGAGCTCTGGAGATACGCAGTATTTT.

The V gene is TRBV5-6, the J gene TRBJ2-1; possibly TRBD1 for D (6 bases). The V end was cut by 2 bases, the J end by 3 bases, with 15 bases between. CDR1 and CDR2 from the germline V gene are SGHDT and YYEEEE. The CDR3 covers 16 residues. The CDR3 nucleotides are TGTGCCAGCAGCTTCCCCGGGACACGCCACTACAATGAGCAGTTCTTC. This translates into CASSFPGTRHYNEQFF.

The chain employs TRBV5-1 and TRBJ1-1; a possible D gene is TRBD1 (5 bases). This CDR3 is built from 16 residues. CDR1 SGHRS and CDR2 YFSETQ come from the germline V gene. The ends were cut back, 1 base at V and 0 bases at J, with 13 bases in the middle. The CDR3 here is CASSLSQGLVNTEAFF. CDR3 coding DNA: TGCGCCAGCAGCTTGAGTCAGGGATTGGTGAACACTGAAGCTTTCTTT.

The gene calls are TRBV11-2 and TRBJ2-5, with D perhaps TRBD2 (5 bases). The CDR3 is 16 residues long. Trimming left V 1 base short and J 6 bases short, with 18 bases between. The germline V gene has CDR1 SGHAT and CDR2 FQNNGV. CDR3 nucleotide sequence: TGTGCCAGCAGCTTAGCAGGACTGGTCGGTATACAGACCCAGTACTTC. Protein sequence: CASSLAGLVGIQTQYF.

Only one count was recorded for this clone. The chain employs TRBV6-4 and TRBJ2-1; TRBD2 is a possible D gene (5 bases). The V and J ends lost 3 bases and 0 bases respectively, with 15 bases between them. In germline, CDR1 is MRHNA, CDR2 SNTAGT. This CDR3 has 17 amino acids. In nucleotides, the CDR3 is TGTGCCAGCAGTGAGAGGGCGGGCAGACTCTCCTACAATGAGCAGTTCTTC. Translation gives CASSERAGRLSYNEQFF.

V and J are TRBV10-3 and TRBJ2-5; D not certain. Trimming removed 3 bases at V and 5 bases at J, with 13 bases between. The germline CDR1 and CDR2 sequences are ENHRY and SYGVKD. The CDR3 consists of 14 residues. CDR3 DNA: TGTGCCATCAGTGAAGGGCTCCGAGGTGAGACCCAGTACTTC. Translating it yields CAISEGLRGETQYF.

The gene calls are TRBV4-1 and TRBJ1-1, with no clear D. Trimming took off 0 bases at V and 1 base at J, with 9 bases between the two ends. Germline CDR1 MGHRA, CDR2 YSYEKL. CDR3 length: 15 residues. DNA for the CDR3: TGCGCCAGCAGCCAAGATTGGTGGAAGAACACTGAAGCTTTCTTT. It yields the protein CASSQDWWKNTEAFF.

A note on this clone: In the same sample, other DNA sequences code for this CDR3. This rearrangement joins TRBV9 to TRBJ2-5; D is ambiguous. Germline CDR1 reads SGDLS; CDR2 reads YYNGEE. V was trimmed by 3 bases and J by 5 bases, leaving 5 bases between them. This CDR3 spans 11 amino acids. This CDR3 is CASSGGETQYF. In nucleotides, the CDR3 is TGTGCCAGCAGCGGAGGCGAGACCCAGTACTTC.

The gene calls are TRBV7-8 and TRBJ1-2; TRBD1 might be the D (5 bases). Germline V gene sequence: CDR1 SGHVS, CDR2 FQNEAQ. Between the trimmed V and J ends, which lost 1 base and 7 bases, there was a span of 19 bases. The CDR3 totals 16 residues. CDR3: CASSLEYGGGVGGYTF. As DNA, the CDR3 is TGTGCCAGCAGCTTAGAGTACGGCGGAGGGGTCGGTGGCTACACCTTC.

The gene calls are TRBV7-9 and TRBJ1-2; D ambiguous. Germline V gene data show CDR1 as SEHNR and CDR2 as FQNEAQ (reference sequence). The CDR3 consists of 13 residues. Trimming took 2 bases from V and 8 from J, leaving 12 bases between them. Written as DNA, the CDR3 is TGTGCCAGCAGCTTACCGTCCACGGACGGCTACACCTTC. Encoded protein: CASSLPSTDGYTF. Variable domain in full (rest from reference TRBV7-9 and TRBJ1-2): DTGVSQNPRHKITKRGQNVTFRCDPISEHNRLYWYRQTLGQGPEFLTYFQNEAQLEKSRLLSDRFSAERPKGSFSTLEIQRTEQGDSAMYLCASSLPSTDGYTFGSGTRLTVV.

The CDR3 protein is CASSPQLGEGSYNEQFF. CDR3 coding DNA: TGTGCCAGCAGCCCTCAACTCGGGGAGGGTTCCTACAATGAGCAGTTCTTC. V is TRBV7-9 and J is TRBJ2-1; TRBD2 aligns across 7 bases. Trimming at V came to 5 bases and at J to 1 base, leaving 11 bases not matched to a gene. CDR1 and CDR2 (germline): SEHNR, FQNEAQ (reference sequence). The length of the CDR3 is 17 residues. The complete variable domain, with remaining parts taken from reference TRBV7-9 and TRBJ2-1, reads DTGVSQNPRHKITKRGQNVTFRCDPISEHNRLYWYRQTLGQGPEFLTYFQNEAQLEKSRLLSDRFSAERPKGSFSTLEIQRTEQGDSAMYLCASSPQLGEGSYNEQFFGPGTRLTVL.

The rearrangement joins TRBV11-3 to TRBJ2-5; 9 bases line up with TRBD2. The V and J ends lost 5 bases and 3 bases, in that order; junction bases with no gene match: 13. Germline V CDR1 and CDR2: SGHNT, YENEEA. The CDR3 is 17 amino acids. As DNA, the CDR3 is TGTGCCAGCAGCGTTGGACCGACTAGCGGAGTAGAAGAGACCCAGTACTTC. This encodes CASSVGPTSGVEETQYF.

The genes are TRBV6-5 and TRBJ2-1, with no clear D. This CDR3 comprises 14 residues. V dropped 0 bases and J dropped 9 bases, with 12 bases sitting between them. CDR1 is MNHEY and CDR2 is SVGAGI in the germline V gene. The CDR3 DNA sequence: TGTGCCAGCAGTTACTCTGGCAGGTCCACTGAGCAGTTCTTC. This codes for CASSYSGRSTEQFF.

The CDR3 protein is CASRLQGGSFNQPQHF. The CDR3 DNA sequence: TGTGCCAGCAGATTACAGGGAGGCTCTTTCAATCAGCCCCAGCATTTT. The rearrangement joins TRBV28 to TRBJ1-5; TRBD1 might be the D (6 bases). This CDR3 is built from 16 residues. V was clipped by 6 bases and J by 3 bases, with 18 bases between them. CDR1 is MDHEN, CDR2 SYDVKM, per germline.

The chain carries TRBV29-1 and TRBJ1-2; 7 positions match TRBD1. The germline gives CDR1 SQVTM, CDR2 ANQGSEA. The junction had 15 bases not matched to a gene; V was cut back by 3 bases and J by 5 bases. The CDR3 is made up of 16 amino acids. CDR3 DNA sequence: TGCAGCGTTGAGGGGAGACAGGGTCCTCAAGGGTATGGCTACACCTTC. Translating gives CSVEGRQGPQGYGYTF.

The V call is TRBV30, the J call TRBJ2-3, with a tentative D call TRBD1 (6 bases). The CDR3 extends over 15 amino acids. Trimming took off 5 bases at V and 2 bases at J, with 17 bases between the two ends. Per the germline V gene, CDR1 is GTSNPN and CDR2 is SVGIG (reference sequence). CDR3 DNA sequence: TGTGCCTGGTCCGCCGGGACATCCGTCACAGATACGCAGTATTTT. Its translation: CAWSAGTSVTDTQYF. Together with reference TRBV30 and TRBJ2-3, the CDR3 gives the full variable domain: SQTIHQWPATLVQPVGSPLSLECTVEGTSNPNLYWYRQAAGRGLQLLFYSVGIGQISSEVPQNLSASRPQDRQFILSSKKLLLSDSGFYLCAWSAGTSVTDTQYFGPGTRLTVL.

This clone has more than one count but fewer than ten. The chain uses TRBV9 and TRBJ1-1, with 9 bases aligning to TRBD1. The CDR3 contains 17 residues. Germline V gene data show CDR1 as SGDLS and CDR2 as YYNGEE. V shed 0 bases, J shed 0 bases, and the junction held 6 bases outside the gene matches. The CDR3 coding sequence is TGTGCCAGCAGCGTAGCTTTGGACAGGGGCCTGAACACTGAAGCTTTCTTT. Translation: CASSVALDRGLNTEAFF. Full variable domain (remainder filled in from reference TRBV9 and TRBJ1-1): DSGVTQTPKHLITATGQRVTLRCSPRSGDLSVYWYQQSLDQGLQFLIQYYNGEERAKGNILERFSAQQFPDLHSELNLSSLELGDSALYFCASSVALDRGLNTEAFFGQGTRLTVV.

This clone was observed once. The rearrangement links TRBV5-6 to TRBJ1-2; TRBD1 agrees at 7 bases. The CDR3 spans 15 residues. CDR1 is SGHDT and CDR2 is YYEEEE in the germline V gene. The V segment lost 3 bases and the J segment 4 bases; nucleotides outside the gene matches: 9. CDR3 in amino acids: CASSSDREWGYGYTF. CDR3 bases: TGTGCCAGCAGCTCAGACAGGGAATGGGGCTATGGCTACACCTTC.

The DNA for the CDR3 is TGTGCCAGCAGCGTAGCTCGGGGGGAGGGCCCCCACAATGAGCAGTTCTTC. It translates to CASSVARGEGPHNEQFF. The chain employs TRBV9 and TRBJ2-1, with 7 bases that match TRBD2. Germline values: CDR1 SGDLS, CDR2 YYNGEE. The CDR3 totals 17 residues. The trim removed 0 bases at V and 5 bases at J, leaving 11 bases unmatched.

Here the CDR3 reads CSVIGAQEKLFF. Written as DNA, the CDR3 is TGCAGCGTTATTGGGGCTCAGGAAAAACTGTTTTTT. The genes are TRBV29-1 and TRBJ1-4; weak D call: TRBD1 (5 bases). Germline V gene sequence: CDR1 SQVTM, CDR2 ANQGSEA. The CDR3 has 12 amino acids. Trimming cost V 5 bases and J 8 bases, with 12 bases left between them. The variable domain in full, completed from reference TRBV29-1 and TRBJ1-4, reads SAVISQKPSRDICQRGTSLTIQCQVDSQVTMMFWYRQQPGQSLTLIATANQGSEATYESGFVIDKFPISRPNLTFSTLTVSNMSPEDSSIYLCSVIGAQEKLFFGSGTQLSVL.

The rearrangement joins TRBV5-1 to TRBJ2-1; unclear D gene. CDR1 and CDR2 (germline): SGHRS, YFSETQ. V was trimmed by 0 bases and J by 8 bases, leaving 6 bases between them. The CDR3 sequence is 12 residues long. This chain's CDR3 is CASSLGIDEQFF. The CDR3 region has the DNA TGCGCCAGCAGCTTGGGTATCGATGAGCAGTTCTTC.

The J gene is TRBJ2-7, the V gene TRBV19, with TRBD1 identical over 8 bases. V was clipped by 5 bases and J by 5 bases; unmatched bases: 14. Germline V gives CDR1 LNHDA, CDR2 SQIVND (reference sequence). This CDR3 has 16 residues. The CDR3: CASSPYTAGGYHEQYF. CDR3 coding DNA: TGTGCCAGTAGTCCCTATACGGCAGGGGGCTATCACGAGCAGTACTTC. The full variable domain, rest sourced from reference TRBV19 and TRBJ2-7, is DGGITQSPKYLFRKEGQNVTLSCEQNLNHDAMYWYRQDPGQGLRLIYYSQIVNDFQKGDIAEGYSVSREKKESFPLTVTSAQKNPTAFYLCASSPYTAGGYHEQYFGPGTRLTVT.

The chain recombines TRBV6-5 with TRBJ1-6; unclear D gene. The CDR3 is made up of 15 amino acids. CDR1 and CDR2 from the germline V gene are MNHEY and SVGAGI. V lost 2 bases, J lost 10 bases, and 15 bases lay in between. The CDR3 region has the DNA TGTGCCAGCAGTTACGGGTTTCTTCTACGGTCACCCCTCCACTTT. This translates into CASSYGFLLRSPLHF.